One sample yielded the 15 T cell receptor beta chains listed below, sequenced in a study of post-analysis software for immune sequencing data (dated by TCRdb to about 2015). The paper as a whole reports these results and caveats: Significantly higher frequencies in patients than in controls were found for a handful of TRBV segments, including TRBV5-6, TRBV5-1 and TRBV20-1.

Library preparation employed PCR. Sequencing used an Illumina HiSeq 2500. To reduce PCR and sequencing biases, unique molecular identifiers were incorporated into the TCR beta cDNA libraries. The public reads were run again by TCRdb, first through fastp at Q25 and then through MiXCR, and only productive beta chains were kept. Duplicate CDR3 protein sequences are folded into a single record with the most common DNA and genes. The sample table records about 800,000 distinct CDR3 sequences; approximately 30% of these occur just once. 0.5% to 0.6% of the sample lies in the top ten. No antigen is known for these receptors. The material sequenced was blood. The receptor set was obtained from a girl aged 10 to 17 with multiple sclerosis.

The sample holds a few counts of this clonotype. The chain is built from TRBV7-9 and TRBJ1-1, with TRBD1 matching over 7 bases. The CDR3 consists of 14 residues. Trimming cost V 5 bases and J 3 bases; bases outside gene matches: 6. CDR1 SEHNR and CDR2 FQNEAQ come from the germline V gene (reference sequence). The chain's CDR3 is CASSRNRGDTEAFF. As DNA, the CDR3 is TGTGCCAGCAGCCGAAACAGGGGAGACACTGAAGCTTTCTTT.

The CDR3 DNA reads TGTGCCAGCAGTTTAGTTACCTACGAGCAGTACTTC. This gives the protein CASSLVTYEQYF. This sequence joins TRBV28 and TRBJ2-7; D not resolved. The CDR3 is 12 residues long. CDR1 and CDR2 (germline): MDHEN, SYDVKM. V shed 2 bases and J shed 2 bases, with 4 bases lying between them.

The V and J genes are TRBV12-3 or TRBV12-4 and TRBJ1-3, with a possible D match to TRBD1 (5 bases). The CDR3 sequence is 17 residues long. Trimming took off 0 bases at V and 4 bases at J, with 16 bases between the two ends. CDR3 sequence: CASSLASVAGYGNTIYF. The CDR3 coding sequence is TGTGCCAGCAGTTTAGCGTCGGTGGCAGGGTACGGAAACACCATATATTTT.

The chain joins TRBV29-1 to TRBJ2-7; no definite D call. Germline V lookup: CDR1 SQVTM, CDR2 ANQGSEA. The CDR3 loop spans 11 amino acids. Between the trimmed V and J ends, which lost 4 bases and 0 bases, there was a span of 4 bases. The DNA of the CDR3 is TGCAGCGTTGCTCTCTCCTACGAGCAGTACTTC. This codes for CSVALSYEQYF.

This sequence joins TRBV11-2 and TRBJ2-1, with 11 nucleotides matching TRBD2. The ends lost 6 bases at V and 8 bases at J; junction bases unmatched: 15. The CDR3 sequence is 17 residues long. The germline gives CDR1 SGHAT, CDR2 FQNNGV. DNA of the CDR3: TGTGCCAGCAGGACCCTGCGCCTAGCGGGGGGCCCCCATGAGCAGTTCTTC. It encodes CASRTLRLAGGPHEQFF.

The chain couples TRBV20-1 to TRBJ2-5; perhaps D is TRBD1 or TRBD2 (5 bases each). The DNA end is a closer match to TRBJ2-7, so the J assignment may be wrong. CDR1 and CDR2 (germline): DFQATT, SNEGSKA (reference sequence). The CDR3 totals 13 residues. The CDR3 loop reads CSATPGPFYEQYF. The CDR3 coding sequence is TGCAGTGCTACACCGGGACCTTTCTACGAGCAGTACTTC.

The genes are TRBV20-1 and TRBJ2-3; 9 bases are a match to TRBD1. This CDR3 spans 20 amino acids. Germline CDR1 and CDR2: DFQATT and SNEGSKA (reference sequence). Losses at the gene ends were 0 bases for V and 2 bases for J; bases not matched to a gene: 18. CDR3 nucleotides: TGCAGTGCTAGAGAACCGACAGGGGGGCCTTTCCCGACCACCACAGATACGCAGTATTTT. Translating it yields CSAREPTGGPFPTTTDTQYF.

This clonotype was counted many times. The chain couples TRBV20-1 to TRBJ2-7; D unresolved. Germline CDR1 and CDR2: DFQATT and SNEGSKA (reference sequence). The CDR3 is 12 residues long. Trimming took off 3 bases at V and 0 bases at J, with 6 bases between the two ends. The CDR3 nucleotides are TGCAGTGCTAGTTTTCGCTCCTACGAGCAGTACTTC. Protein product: CSASFRSYEQYF.

The CDR3 here is CSASVSPLGGYTF. The CDR3 DNA follows: TGCAGTGCTAGCGTCTCCCCTCTCGGTGGCTACACCTTC. This chain joins TRBV20-1 and TRBJ1-2; D is unclear. V lost 3 bases and J 7 bases, leaving 15 bases between the germline ends. This CDR3 contains 13 residues. Germline V gene data show CDR1 as DFQATT and CDR2 as SNEGSKA (reference sequence).

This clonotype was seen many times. The CDR3 loop is CASSQGGTAPYEQYF. In DNA form, the CDR3 reads TGTGCCAGCAGCCAAGGGGGGACAGCGCCCTACGAGCAGTACTTC. V usage is TRBV4-2 and J usage is TRBJ2-7, with TRBD1 matching over 7 bases. The length of the CDR3 is 15 residues. J lost 2 bases, V lost 1 base, and 5 bases had no gene match. The germline V gene has CDR1 LGHNA and CDR2 YNFKEQ.

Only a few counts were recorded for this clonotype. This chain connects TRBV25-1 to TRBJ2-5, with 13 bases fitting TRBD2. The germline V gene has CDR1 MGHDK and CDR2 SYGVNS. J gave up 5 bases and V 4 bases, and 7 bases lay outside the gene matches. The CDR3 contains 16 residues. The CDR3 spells CASSVGLAGATETQYF. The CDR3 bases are TGTGCCAGCAGTGTAGGACTAGCGGGGGCTACGGAGACCCAGTACTTC.

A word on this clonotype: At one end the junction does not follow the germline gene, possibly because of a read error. This CDR3 reads CANSSPRQIKNIQYF. CDR3 DNA: TGTGCCAACAGCTCCCCCCGACAGATCAAAAACATTCAGTACTTC. The chain carries TRBV7-9 and TRBJ2-4; the D gene is possibly TRBD1 (5 bases). CDR1 SEHNR and CDR2 FQNEAQ come from the germline V gene (reference sequence). This CDR3 spans 15 amino acids.

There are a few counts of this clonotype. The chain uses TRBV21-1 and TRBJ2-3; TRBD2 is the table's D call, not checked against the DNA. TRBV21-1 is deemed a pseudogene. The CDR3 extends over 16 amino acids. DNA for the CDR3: TGTGCCAGCAGCAAGCAGACTAGCGGGACTGCAGATACGCAGTATTTT. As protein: CASSKQTSGTADTQYF.

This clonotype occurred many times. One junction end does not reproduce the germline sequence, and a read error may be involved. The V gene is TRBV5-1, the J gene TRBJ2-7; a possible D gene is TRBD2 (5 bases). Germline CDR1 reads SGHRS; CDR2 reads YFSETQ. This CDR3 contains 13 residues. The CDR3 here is CASSPGDSYEQYF. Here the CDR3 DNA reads TGTGCCAGCAGCCCCGGGGACTCCTACGAGCAGTACTTC.

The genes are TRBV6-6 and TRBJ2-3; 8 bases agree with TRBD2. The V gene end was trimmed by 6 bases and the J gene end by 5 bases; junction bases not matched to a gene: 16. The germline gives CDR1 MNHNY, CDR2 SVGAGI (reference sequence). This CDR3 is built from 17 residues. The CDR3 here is CASSRRPAGALVDTQYF. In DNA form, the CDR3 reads TGTGCCAGCAGCCGTAGACCAGCGGGAGCTCTTGTAGATACGCAGTATTTT.